These 32 T cell receptor beta chains were sequenced from one sample in a study of Ad26.COV2.S vaccination and SARS-CoV-2 variants. Only in-frame clones appear in the TCRdb table, and some are missing; sequencing was by immunoSEQ multiplex PCR. This table holds over 400,000 clones, over 80% found once. Documented treatment: around 19 received Ad26.COV2.S at low or high dose, single or two shots; roughly five received placebo; per-sample allocation not given. Sampling was done on day 63 after the first vaccine or placebo injection. Sequencing was performed on peripheral blood, taken in a trial of Ad26.COV2.S vaccine versus placebo. The origin of the receptors is a person between 18 and 65 years old who received the Ad26.COV2.S COVID-19 vaccine or a placebo.

This CDR3 reads CASSLLSRIYGYTF. In DNA form, the CDR3 reads TGTGCCAGCAGTTTATTATCCCGGATCTATGGCTACACCTTC. J is TRBJ1-2 and V is TRBV28; no definite D call. Germline lookup yields CDR1 MDHEN and CDR2 SYDVKM. Trimming cost V 1 base and J 4 bases, with 10 bases left between them. The CDR3 loop spans 14 amino acids.

This clone was seen a single time. The chain employs TRBV27 and TRBJ1-2; a weak D match, TRBD1 (5 bases). The V gene's germline CDR1 is MNHEY and CDR2 SMNVEV (reference sequence). This CDR3 is built from 16 residues. Trimming shortened V by 6 bases and J by 4 bases, and 21 bases separated the two germline ends. The DNA for the CDR3 is TGTGCCAGCAGAACCAGCAATACCCAGGGCCTCTATGGCTACACCTTC. It codes for CASRTSNTQGLYGYTF.

This sequence joins TRBV2 and TRBJ2-3; 12 positions match TRBD2. With V trimmed by 6 bases and J by 3 bases, 4 bases remained unmatched. Germline values: CDR1 SNHLY, CDR2 FYNNEI. The CDR3 is made up of 15 amino acids. The CDR3 protein is CASRATSGGTDTQYF. The CDR3 DNA follows: TGTGCCAGCAGGGCGACTAGCGGGGGAACAGATACGCAGTATTTT.

The chain combines TRBV5-4 with TRBJ1-6; possible D gene TRBD1, 6 bases. The CDR3 is 17 residues long. The ends were cut back, 4 bases at V and 0 bases at J, with 14 bases in the middle. Germline lookup yields CDR1 SGHNT and CDR2 YYREEE (reference sequence). The chain's CDR3 is CASSKGQSTSYNSPLHF. DNA for the CDR3: TGTGCCAGCAGCAAAGGACAGTCGACCTCCTATAATTCACCCCTCCACTTT.

The V gene is TRBV19, the J gene TRBJ2-2; perhaps TRBD1 as D (6 bases). Between the trimmed V and J ends, which lost 6 bases and 3 bases, there was a span of 17 bases. The CDR3 is 16 amino acids. Germline values: CDR1 LNHDA, CDR2 SQIVND (reference sequence). CDR3 nucleotides: TGTGCCAGTAGACAGGGTGACCTACCCTACACCGGGGAGCTGTTTTTT. Its translation is CASRQGDLPYTGELFF.

As concerns this clone: This CDR3 is also generated by other DNA sequences in the sample. V usage is TRBV5-1 and J usage is TRBJ1-5, with TRBD1 matching 8 bases. Germline values: CDR1 SGHRS, CDR2 YFSETQ. The CDR3 runs 14 residues. With 0 bases clipped from V and 6 bases from J, the junction kept 2 bases outside the gene matches. CDR3 coding DNA: TGCGCCAGCAGCTTGGCAGGGGGCGGTCAGCCCCAGCATTTT. This translates into CASSLAGGGQPQHF.

Details on this clone: A read error may account for a junction end that differs from germline. The genes are TRBV29-1 and TRBJ2-3; D may be TRBD1 or TRBD2 (6 bases each). There are 14 residues in the CDR3. CDR1 and CDR2 from the germline V gene are SQVTM and ANQGSEA. CDR3: CSVEGDGGTDTQYF. DNA for the CDR3: TGCAGCGTTGAGGGGGACGGGGGCACGGATACGCAGTATTTT.

The chain combines TRBV28 with TRBJ2-7, with no clear D. Germline CDR1 reads MDHEN; CDR2 reads SYDVKM. The CDR3 is 13 amino acids. The V end was cut by 5 bases, the J end by 0 bases, with 8 bases between. The CDR3 DNA sequence: TGTGCCAGCAGTAGCCGGTACTCCTACGAGCAGTACTTC. Translated, it gives CASSSRYSYEQYF.

This chain's CDR3 is CASSPRSLAETQYF. The CDR3 DNA is TGTGCCAGCTCACCTCGGTCCCTGGCAGAGACCCAGTACTTC. This rearrangement joins TRBV18 to TRBJ2-5; D is undetermined. CDR1 is KGHSH, CDR2 LQKENI, per germline. The V gene lost 3 bases and the J gene lost 4 bases, with 12 bases spanning the gap. The CDR3 length is 14 residues. Combining the CDR3 with reference TRBV18 and TRBJ2-5 gives the whole variable domain NAGVMQNPRHLVRRRGQEARLRCSPMKGHSHVYWYRQLPEEGLKFMVYLQKENIIDESGMPKERFSAEFPKEGPSILRIQQVVRGDSAAYFCASSPRSLAETQYFGPGTRLLVL.

In DNA form, the CDR3 reads TGTGCCAGCAGCTTATGGGCGGACACCATAACAAATTCACCCCTCCACTTT. Its translation: CASSLWADTITNSPLHF. V is TRBV11-2 and J is TRBJ1-6; D is possibly TRBD1 (5 bases). Trimming stripped 2 bases from V and 7 bases from J, with 18 bases between. This CDR3 comprises 17 residues. CDR1 SGHAT and CDR2 FQNNGV come from the germline V gene.

The chain couples TRBV7-2 to TRBJ1-2, with TRBD1 identical over 10 bases. The CDR3 sequence is 17 residues long. Germline-derived CDR1 and CDR2 are SGHTA and FQGNSA. J lost 4 bases, V lost 4 bases, and 12 bases had no gene match. The CDR3 sequence: CASSSSPPTGGSYGYTF. The CDR3, as DNA: TGTGCCAGCAGCTCCTCACCTCCGACAGGGGGCTCCTATGGCTACACCTTC. Complete variable domain (other parts from reference TRBV7-2 and TRBJ1-2): GAGVSQSPSNKVTEKGKDVELRCDPISGHTALYWYRQSLGQGLEFLIYFQGNSAPDKSGLPSDRFSAERTGGSVSTLTIQRTQQEDSAVYLCASSSSPPTGGSYGYTFGSGTRLTVV.

The V gene is TRBV30, the J gene TRBJ1-1; no clear D. The germline CDR1 and CDR2 sequences are GTSNPN and SVGIG (reference sequence). V lost 2 bases, J lost 1 base, and 11 bases lay in between. The CDR3 spans 14 residues. CDR3 in amino acids: CAWSPSGTNTEAFF. The CDR3 DNA sequence: TGTGCCTGGAGTCCAAGCGGAACGAACACTGAAGCTTTCTTT. Drawing the rest from reference TRBV30 and TRBJ1-1, the complete variable domain is SQTIHQWPATLVQPVGSPLSLECTVEGTSNPNLYWYRQAAGRGLQLLFYSVGIGQISSEVPQNLSASRPQDRQFILSSKKLLLSDSGFYLCAWSPSGTNTEAFFGQGTRLTVV.

V is TRBV5-1 and J is TRBJ2-7, with D possibly TRBD2 on 5 matching bases. CDR1 is SGHRS, CDR2 YFSETQ, per germline. Trimming left V 2 bases short and J 5 bases short, with 17 bases between. This CDR3 has 15 residues. The CDR3 loop reads CASSFGNPAKDEQYF. In DNA, the CDR3 is TGCGCCAGCAGCTTCGGGAATCCGGCGAAGGACGAGCAGTACTTC.

The chain couples TRBV2 to TRBJ1-2; D is ambiguous. The CDR3 covers 14 residues. Germline CDR1 reads SNHLY; CDR2 reads FYNNEI. Trimming pared 2 bases from V and 7 bases from J, leaving 14 bases between. Here the CDR3 reads CASSEWEGPSGYTF. Here the CDR3 DNA reads TGTGCCAGCAGTGAATGGGAGGGTCCGAGTGGCTACACCTTC.

This clone was found once. The gene calls are TRBV9 and TRBJ1-5, with 9 nucleotides matching TRBD1. The ends lost 0 bases at V and 7 bases at J; junction bases unmatched: 2. Germline CDR1 SGDLS, CDR2 YYNGEE. The CDR3 runs 14 residues. The CDR3 here is CASSVGQGVQPQHF. CDR3 bases: TGTGCCAGCAGCGTAGGACAGGGGGTACAGCCCCAGCATTTT.

The CDR3 reads CAVPTGGSGNTIYF. CDR3 nucleotides: TGCGCCGTCCCGACAGGGGGCTCTGGAAACACCATATATTTT. The rearrangement links TRBV5-1 to TRBJ1-3, with 9 positions matching TRBD1. The CDR3 has 14 residues. Trimming at V came to 10 bases and at J to 0 bases, leaving 5 bases not matched to a gene. Per the germline V gene, CDR1 is SGHRS and CDR2 is YFSETQ. Together with reference TRBV5-1 and TRBJ1-3, the CDR3 gives the full variable domain: KAGVTQTPRYLIKTRGQQVTLSCSPISGHRSVSWYQQTPGQGLQFLFEYFSETQRNKGNFPGRFSGRQFSNSRSEMNVSTLELGDSALYLCAVPTGGSGNTIYFGEGSWLTVV.

This clone was detected once. The chain is built from TRBV29-1 and TRBJ2-3; D is undetermined. This CDR3 contains 13 residues. Deletions cut 1 base from V and 0 bases from J, with 5 bases between. Germline V gene data show CDR1 as SQVTM and CDR2 as ANQGSEA. Here the CDR3 reads CSVEVVSTDTQYF. CDR3 DNA: TGCAGCGTTGAAGTTGTTAGCACAGATACGCAGTATTTT.

This clone was seen only once. As DNA, the CDR3 is TGTGCCAGCAGCCAAGCGGACAGCAAATCTGGGGCCAACGTCCTGACTTTC. It encodes CASSQADSKSGANVLTF. The rearrangement uses TRBV3-1 (or the pseudogene TRBV3-2) and TRBJ2-6, with a tentative D call TRBD1 (6 bases). Germline CDR1 and CDR2: LGHDT and YNNKEL (reference sequence). The V and J ends lost 1 base and 1 base respectively, with 11 bases between them. This CDR3 spans 17 amino acids.

This chain connects TRBV24-1 to TRBJ2-5; 9 positions agree with TRBD2. The CDR3 is 16 residues long. The V and J ends lost 1 base and 2 bases, in that order; junction bases with no gene match: 4. Germline V gene sequence: CDR1 KGHDR, CDR2 SFDVKD. This CDR3 reads CATSDFPAGGQETQYF. The CDR3, as DNA: TGTGCCACCAGTGATTTCCCAGCGGGGGGACAAGAGACCCAGTACTTC.

J is TRBJ1-3 and V is TRBV7-2; 7 positions agree with TRBD1. V trimming: 1 base; J trimming: 0 bases; junction bases outside the gene matches: 3. CDR1 SGHTA and CDR2 FQGNSA come from the germline V gene. This CDR3 comprises 16 residues. In DNA, the CDR3 is TGTGCCAGCAGCTTAGTTGACAGGGCCTCTGGAAACACCATATATTTT. Its protein product is CASSLVDRASGNTIYF.

The V call is TRBV3-1 (or the pseudogene TRBV3-2), the J call TRBJ1-1; no reliable D call. Trimming removed 1 base from V and 7 bases from J, with 13 bases in between. CDR3 length equals 14 residues. The germline V gene has CDR1 LGHDT and CDR2 YNNKEL (reference sequence). CDR3 loop: CASSQVRVGGEAFF. DNA for the CDR3: TGTGCCAGCAGCCAAGTTCGGGTAGGCGGTGAAGCTTTCTTT.

This clone occurred once. The chain recombines TRBV7-2 with TRBJ2-5, with D perhaps given as TRBD1 or TRBD2 (5 bases each). Deletions cut 4 bases from V and 0 bases from J, with 12 bases between. This CDR3 spans 15 amino acids. The germline V gene encodes CDR1 SGHTA and CDR2 FQGNSA. Here the CDR3 reads CASSWRWGNQETQYF. CDR3 coding DNA: TGTGCCAGCAGCTGGAGGTGGGGCAACCAAGAGACCCAGTACTTC.

The chain is built from TRBV7-2 and TRBJ2-1; D is unclear. Germline CDR1 SGHTA, CDR2 FQGNSA. The CDR3 totals 13 residues. Deletions cut 5 bases from V and 9 bases from J, with 14 bases between. The CDR3 region has the DNA TGTGCCAGCAGCACCTACGTGGGTCTTGAGCAGTTCTTC. Translated: CASSTYVGLEQFF.

Remarks on this clone: One junction end disagrees with the germline gene, perhaps due to a read error. The chain carries TRBV7-7 and TRBJ2-7, with 9 bases matching TRBD1. The V gene's germline CDR1 is SSHAT and CDR2 FNYEAQ (reference sequence). This CDR3 contains 15 residues. Here the CDR3 reads CASSQAGTGFDEQYF. CDR3 coding DNA: TGTGCTAGCAGCCAGGCCGGGACAGGGTTCGACGAGCAGTACTTC.

V is TRBV18 and J is TRBJ2-1; D tentatively fits TRBD1 or TRBD2 (5 bases each). V lost 6 bases and J lost 5, with 14 bases in between. Germline loops: CDR1 KGHSH, CDR2 LQKENI. The CDR3 sequence is 14 residues long. CDR3 sequence: CASSLGRDHNEQFF. CDR3 in DNA: TGTGCCAGCTCTCTCGGTCGGGACCACAATGAGCAGTTCTTC.

The rearrangement joins TRBV10-1 to TRBJ1-5; no clear D. This CDR3 is built from 12 residues. Germline CDR1 WNHNN, CDR2 SYGVQD (reference sequence). The V end lost 3 bases, the J end lost 5 bases, and 5 bases lay between the germline ends. CDR3 bases: TGCGCCAGCAGTGATGGGGATCAGCCCCAGCATTTT. Protein sequence: CASSDGDQPQHF.

This CDR3 reads CASSLVREGEQYF. CDR3 bases: TGTGCCAGCAGCTTGGTCAGGGAGGGCGAGCAGTACTTC. The chain couples TRBV7-9 to TRBJ2-7; 7 nucleotides line up with TRBD2. CDR3 length: 13 amino acids. Germline-derived CDR1 and CDR2 are SEHNR and FQNEAQ (reference sequence). Losses at the gene ends were 3 bases for V and 6 bases for J; bases not matched to a gene: 5. The whole variable domain, filled in from reference TRBV7-9 and TRBJ2-7, reads DTGVSQNPRHKITKRGQNVTFRCDPISEHNRLYWYRQTLGQGPEFLTYFQNEAQLEKSRLLSDRFSAERPKGSFSTLEIQRTEQGDSAMYLCASSLVREGEQYFGPGTRLTVT.

The chain combines TRBV9 with TRBJ2-1; D is unclear. Germline CDR1 and CDR2: SGDLS and YYNGEE. V was cut by 2 bases and J by 2 bases, with 17 bases left in between. The CDR3 has 17 amino acids. In DNA, the CDR3 is TGTGCCAGCAGCGTGGCAACCCGGGCGATACCCTACAATGAGCAGTTCTTC. Protein sequence: CASSVATRAIPYNEQFF.

The gene calls are TRBV7-2 and TRBJ2-2, with 7 positions matching TRBD1. V shed 6 bases and J 4 bases; nucleotides not matched to a gene: 8. There are 15 residues in the CDR3. Germline CDR1 and CDR2: SGHTA and FQGNSA. The CDR3 nucleotides are TGTGCCAGCAGTCCATCGGGACAGATCACCGGGGAGCTGTTTTTT. It translates to CASSPSGQITGELFF.

This chain connects TRBV7-9 to TRBJ1-1, with D unresolved. The CDR3 is made up of 15 amino acids. Germline loops: CDR1 SEHNR, CDR2 FQNEAQ (reference sequence). V gave up 1 base and J gave up 4 bases, with 13 bases separating them. CDR3 sequence: CASSLVSGRVTEAFF. CDR3 coding DNA: TGTGCCAGCAGCTTAGTCTCGGGTAGGGTCACTGAAGCTTTCTTT.

The CDR3, as DNA: TGTGCCAGCAGCGCTGGACTAGCGGGGGGTGAGGGCTCCTACAATGAGCAGTTCTTC. This codes for CASSAGLAGGEGSYNEQFF. The chain employs TRBV5-4 and TRBJ2-1; 14 bases align to TRBD2. This CDR3 contains 19 residues. Germline V gene data show CDR1 as SGHNT and CDR2 as YYREEE (reference sequence). V trimming: 4 bases; J trimming: 0 bases; junction bases outside the gene matches: 9.

The chain joins TRBV21-1 to TRBJ2-3; TRBD1 is taken as the D call from the table, unchecked against the DNA. TRBV21-1 has pseudogene status. This CDR3 comprises 18 residues. In DNA, the CDR3 is TGTGCCAGCAGCAAAGAGGGGGAGTCCCTGCATTTCACAGATACGCAGTATTTT. This encodes CASSKEGESLHFTDTQYF.